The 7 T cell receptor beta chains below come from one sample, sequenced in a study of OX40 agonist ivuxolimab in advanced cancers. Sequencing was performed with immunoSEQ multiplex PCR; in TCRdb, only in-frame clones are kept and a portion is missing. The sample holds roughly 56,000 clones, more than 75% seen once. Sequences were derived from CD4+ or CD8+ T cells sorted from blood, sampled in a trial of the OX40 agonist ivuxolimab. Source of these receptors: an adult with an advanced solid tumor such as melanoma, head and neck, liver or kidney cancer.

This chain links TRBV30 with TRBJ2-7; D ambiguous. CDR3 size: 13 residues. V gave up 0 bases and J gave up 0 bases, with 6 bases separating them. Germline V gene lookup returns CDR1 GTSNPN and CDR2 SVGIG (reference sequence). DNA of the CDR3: TGTGCCTGGAGTGTCGGAGTCTCCTACGAGCAGTACTTC. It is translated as CAWSVGVSYEQYF.

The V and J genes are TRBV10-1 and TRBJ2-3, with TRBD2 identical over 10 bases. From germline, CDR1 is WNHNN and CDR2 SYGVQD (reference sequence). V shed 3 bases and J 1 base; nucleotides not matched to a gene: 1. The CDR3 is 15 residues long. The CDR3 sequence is CASSDGTSGTDTQYF. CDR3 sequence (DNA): TGCGCCAGCAGTGACGGGACTAGCGGCACAGATACGCAGTATTTT.

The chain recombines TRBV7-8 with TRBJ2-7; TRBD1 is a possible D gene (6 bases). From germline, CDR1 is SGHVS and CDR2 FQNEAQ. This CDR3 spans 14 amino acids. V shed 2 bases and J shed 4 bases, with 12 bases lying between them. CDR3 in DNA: TGTGCCAGCAGCTTATTCCTGGACAGTTACGAGCAGTACTTC. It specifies CASSLFLDSYEQYF.

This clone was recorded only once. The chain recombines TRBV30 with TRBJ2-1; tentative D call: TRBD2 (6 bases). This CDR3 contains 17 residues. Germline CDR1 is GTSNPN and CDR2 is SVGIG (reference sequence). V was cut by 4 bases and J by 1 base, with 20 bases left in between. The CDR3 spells CAWMGGSHYKSYNEQFF. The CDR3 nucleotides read TGTGCCTGGATGGGAGGTTCCCACTATAAATCCTACAATGAGCAGTTCTTC.

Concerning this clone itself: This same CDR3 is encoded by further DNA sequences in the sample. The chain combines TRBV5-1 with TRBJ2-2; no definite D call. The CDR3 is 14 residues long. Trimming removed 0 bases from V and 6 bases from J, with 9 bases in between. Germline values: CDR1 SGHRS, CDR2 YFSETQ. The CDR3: CASSLALGSGELFF. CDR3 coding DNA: TGCGCCAGCAGCTTGGCTCTAGGTTCCGGGGAGCTGTTTTTT.

The CDR3 sequence is CASSVWALIGDEQFF. The CDR3 DNA reads as TGTGCCAGCAGCGTCTGGGCCTTAATTGGGGATGAGCAGTTCTTC. The V call is TRBV9, the J call TRBJ2-1; D gene unclear. V lost 2 bases and J lost 8, with 17 bases in between. The CDR3 has 15 amino acids. From germline, CDR1 is SGDLS and CDR2 YYNGEE.

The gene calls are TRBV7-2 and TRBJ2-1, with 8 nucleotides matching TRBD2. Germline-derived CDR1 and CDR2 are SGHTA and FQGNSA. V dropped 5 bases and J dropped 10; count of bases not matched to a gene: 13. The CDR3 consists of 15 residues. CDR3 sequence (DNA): TGTGCCAGCAGCCGGGGGGGAGGGCCCGCAATGGAGCAGTTCTTC. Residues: CASSRGGGPAMEQFF.